The subject of this entry is one T cell receptor beta chain. The treatment was: oral pan-JAK inhibitor, 5-10 mg twice daily. The sample is drawn from a study of CD8+ T cells in alopecia areata. cDNA serving as the sequencing template came from extracted, reverse transcribed RNA. Only in-frame clones appear in the TCRdb table, and some are missing; sequencing was by immunoSEQ multiplex PCR. Among 40,000 to 50,000 clones, 55% to 75% were seen once, and the ten largest hold 20% to 25%. Source: CD8+ T cells sorted from blood, taken at week 4, from a patient treated with tofacitinib. The clonotype originates from a human donor with alopecia areata.

CDR3 in amino acids: CASSQARIIQRNTEAFF. The CDR3 region has the DNA TGCGCCAGCAGCCAAGCCCGAATAATACAAAGGAACACTGAAGCTTTCTTT. The V call is TRBV4-3, the J call TRBJ1-1; D gene unclear. Germline CDR1 LGHNA, CDR2 YSLEER. The CDR3 has 17 amino acids. Deletions cut 1 base from V and 1 base from J, with 16 bases between.